These 16 T cell receptor beta chains came from one sample sequenced in a study of CD8+ T cells in alopecia areata. Sample treatment: oral pan-JAK inhibitor, 5-10 mg twice daily. Reverse transcription of extracted RNA yielded cDNA, which provided the sequencing template. Profiled with immunoSEQ multiplex PCR; TCRdb holds only in-frame clones, not every one. Altogether some 190,000 clones are present, less than 70% being singletons, with the ten largest covering approximately 1.3%. Sequencing was performed on CD4+ T cells sorted from blood, taken between weeks 49 and 50, from a patient treated with tofacitinib. These TCRs come from a human donor with alopecia areata.

This clone occurred once. The CDR3 loop reads CAWSTRQGDTQYF. CDR3 coding DNA: TGTGCCTGGAGCACCCGACAAGGGGATACGCAGTATTTT. This chain uses TRBV30 with TRBJ2-3; D not certain. The germline gives CDR1 GTSNPN, CDR2 SVGIG (reference sequence). CDR3 length: 13 residues. V shed 3 bases and J shed 6 bases, with 13 bases lying between them.

V and J are TRBV29-1 and TRBJ1-1; D is unresolved. The V and J ends lost 5 bases and 0 bases respectively, with 10 bases between them. Germline-derived CDR1 and CDR2 are SQVTM and ANQGSEA. This CDR3 has 13 residues. The DNA of the CDR3 is TGCAGCGTTCGGGCACTCATGAACACTGAAGCTTTCTTT. Amino acid sequence: CSVRALMNTEAFF.

This chain connects TRBV5-5 to TRBJ2-7; tentative D call: TRBD1 (5 bases). This CDR3 region has 13 residues. Germline lookup yields CDR1 SGHKS and CDR2 YYEKEE (reference sequence). Trimming removed 6 bases at V and 3 bases at J, with 13 bases between. The CDR3 loop reads CASKKQEVYEQYF. The CDR3 DNA is TGTGCCAGCAAAAAACAGGAAGTCTACGAGCAGTACTTC.

The CDR3 loop is CSVALGQFDNQPQHF. CDR3 in DNA: TGCAGCGTTGCTTTGGGGCAGTTCGACAATCAGCCCCAGCATTTT. The J gene is TRBJ1-5, the V gene TRBV29-1, with D perhaps matching TRBD1 (5 bases). V lost 4 bases and J lost 3, with 16 bases in between. In germline, CDR1 is SQVTM, CDR2 ANQGSEA. The CDR3 totals 15 residues.

The V gene is TRBV20-1, the J gene TRBJ1-1; D gene ambiguous. Germline CDR1 and CDR2: DFQATT and SNEGSKA (reference sequence). The CDR3 contains 10 residues. With 7 bases removed from V and 11 bases from J, the gap between germline ends came to 14 bases. In DNA, the CDR3 is TGCAGTGGAAGGAGTCTGGGGGCTTTCTTT. Amino acid sequence: CSGRSLGAFF.

The J gene is TRBJ2-7, the V gene TRBV7-8; TRBD1 is a possible D gene (6 bases). In germline, CDR1 is SGHVS, CDR2 FQNEAQ. The CDR3 covers 18 residues. The V gene lost 5 bases and the J gene lost 2 bases, with 25 bases spanning the gap. The CDR3 protein is CASSQEDSTNVVPYEQYF. The DNA of the CDR3 is TGTGCCAGCAGCCAAGAGGACAGCACAAATGTAGTTCCCTACGAGCAGTACTTC. Full variable domain (missing parts from reference TRBV7-8 and TRBJ2-7): GAGVSQSPRYKVAKRGQDVALRCDPISGHVSLFWYQQALGQGPEFLTYFQNEAQLDKSGLPSDRFFAERPEGSVSTLKIQRTQQEDSAVYLCASSQEDSTNVVPYEQYFGPGTRLTVT.

Written as DNA, the CDR3 is TGTGCCAGCACCACCCTGGACAGGGTTCCCCCGGCCCTCCACTTT. It specifies CASTTLDRVPPALHF. V usage is TRBV2 and J usage is TRBJ1-6; TRBD1 matches 8 bases. The germline V gene encodes CDR1 SNHLY and CDR2 FYNNEI. The CDR3 totals 15 residues. V trimming: 7 bases; J trimming: 14 bases; junction bases outside the gene matches: 16.

This chain connects TRBV15 to TRBJ2-3, with 7 bases that match TRBD2. After removal of 7 bases from V and 4 bases from J, the junction contained 8 bases not matched to a gene. Germline lookup yields CDR1 LNHNV and CDR2 YYDKDF (reference sequence). CDR3 length equals 14 residues. CDR3 coding DNA: TGTGCCACCACCCCGTGGGGGGGGGCAGATACGCAGTATTTT. Translating gives CATTPWGGADTQYF.

The V call is TRBV9, the J call TRBJ2-3; 8 bases fit TRBD2. This CDR3 contains 16 residues. The J segment lost 2 bases and the V segment lost 0 bases, leaving 5 bases of the junction unmatched. The V gene's germline CDR1 is SGDLS and CDR2 YYNGEE. CDR3 nucleotide sequence: TGTGCCAGCAGCGTAGGGACTAGCCCTCTCACAGATACGCAGTATTTT. Residues: CASSVGTSPLTDTQYF.

CDR3 loop: CASSVLLTVEQYF. CDR3 nucleotide sequence: TGTGCCAGCAGTGTCCTATTGACAGTAGAGCAGTACTTC. This chain links TRBV2 with TRBJ2-7; maybe TRBD1 (5 bases). The CDR3 has 13 amino acids. The V end was cut by 4 bases, the J end by 7 bases, with 14 bases between. Germline V gene sequence: CDR1 SNHLY, CDR2 FYNNEI. The full variable domain, completed using reference TRBV2 and TRBJ2-7, is EPEVTQTPSHQVTQMGQEVILRCVPISNHLYFYWYRQILGQKVEFLVSFYNNEISEKSEIFDDQFSVERPDGSNFTLKIRSTKLEDSAMYFCASSVLLTVEQYFGPGTRLTVT.

The rearrangement joins TRBV30 to TRBJ1-5, with 8 bases identical to TRBD1. The junction had 5 bases not matched to a gene; V was cut back by 1 base and J by 0 bases. Germline-derived CDR1 and CDR2 are GTSNPN and SVGIG (reference sequence). The CDR3 is 16 residues long. The CDR3 region is CAWSARGLYSNQPQHF. CDR3 DNA sequence: TGTGCCTGGAGTGCCAGGGGGCTTTATAGCAATCAGCCCCAGCATTTT.

The chain has TRBV7-6 and TRBJ2-3; 9 bases are shared with TRBD2. In germline, CDR1 is SGHVS, CDR2 FNYEAQ. V lost 5 bases and J lost 1; bases outside the gene matches: 4. The CDR3 has 15 amino acids. CDR3 in amino acids: CASSLLAGRTDTQYF. CDR3 bases: TGTGCCAGCAGCCTGCTAGCGGGACGCACAGATACGCAGTATTTT.

This rearrangement joins TRBV7-3 to TRBJ1-2; 7 bases align to TRBD1. V shed 2 bases and J 5 bases; nucleotides not matched to a gene: 2. The germline CDR1 and CDR2 sequences are SGHTA and FQGTGA. The CDR3 length is 13 residues. The CDR3 sequence: CASSLGTEYGYTF. CDR3 sequence (DNA): TGTGCCAGCAGCTTAGGGACAGAGTATGGCTACACCTTC. The variable domain in full, with the rest retrieved from reference TRBV7-3 and TRBJ1-2, is GAGVSQTPSNKVTEKGKYVELRCDPISGHTALYWYRQSLGQGPEFLIYFQGTGAADDSGLPNDRFFAVRPEGSVSTLKIQRTERGDSAVYLCASSLGTEYGYTFGSGTRLTVV.

On this clone: This CDR3 is also generated by other DNA sequences in the sample. The J gene is TRBJ2-7, the V gene TRBV29-1, with TRBD1 identical over 8 bases. V shed 3 bases, J shed 7 bases, and the junction held 5 bases outside the gene matches. Germline V gene lookup returns CDR1 SQVTM and CDR2 ANQGSEA. The CDR3 consists of 12 residues. Written as DNA, the CDR3 is TGCAGCGTTGACACAGGGGGAAGGGAGCAGTACTTC. Its translation is CSVDTGGREQYF.

V gene TRBV7-2 combines with J gene TRBJ2-2; TRBD1 aligns across 9 bases. Germline CDR1 SGHTA, CDR2 FQGNSA. J gave up 5 bases and V 2 bases, and 6 bases lay outside the gene matches. This CDR3 region has 16 residues. The CDR3, as DNA: TGTGCCAGCAGCTTAACGGGGACAGGGTTTACCGGGGAGCTGTTTTTT. Translation gives CASSLTGTGFTGELFF. Drawing the rest from reference TRBV7-2 and TRBJ2-2, the complete variable domain is GAGVSQSPSNKVTEKGKDVELRCDPISGHTALYWYRQSLGQGLEFLIYFQGNSAPDKSGLPSDRFSAERTGGSVSTLTIQRTQQEDSAVYLCASSLTGTGFTGELFFGEGSRLTVL.

The chain couples TRBV12-5 to TRBJ1-1; the match to TRBD1 covers 9 bases. Germline V gene lookup returns CDR1 LGHNT and CDR2 FRNRAP. Trimming took 1 base from V and 5 from J; bases not matched to a gene: 5. This CDR3 spans 15 amino acids. Written as DNA, the CDR3 is TGTGCTAGTGGTTTGGCAAGACAGGGGGGTACTGAAGCTTTCTTT. Translating gives CASGLARQGGTEAFF. The entire variable domain, with the rest obtained from reference TRBV12-5 and TRBJ1-1, is as follows: DARVTQTPRHKVTEMGQEVTMRCQPILGHNTVFWYRQTMMQGLELLAYFRNRAPLDDSGMPKDRFSAEMPDATLATLKIQPSEPRDSAVYFCASGLARQGGTEAFFGQGTRLTVV.